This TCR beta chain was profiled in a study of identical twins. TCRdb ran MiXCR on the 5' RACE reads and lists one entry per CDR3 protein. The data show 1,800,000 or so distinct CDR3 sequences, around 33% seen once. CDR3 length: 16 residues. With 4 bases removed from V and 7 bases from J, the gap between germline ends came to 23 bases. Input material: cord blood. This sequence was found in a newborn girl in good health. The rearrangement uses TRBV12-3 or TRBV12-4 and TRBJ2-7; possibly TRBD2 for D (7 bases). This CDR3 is CASSWGGGGSYNEQYF. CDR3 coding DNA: TGTGCCAGCAGTTGGGGAGGGGGTGGTTCCTACAATGAGCAGTACTTC.